The rows below give T cell receptor beta chains drawn from one sample of a study of ipilimumab plus nivolumab after autologous stem cell transplantation. Assay: immunoSEQ multiplex PCR; the TCRdb copy retains only in-frame clones and omits some. The sample shows 77,000 or so clones, 75% to 85% of them seen only once. The material was PBMCs, obtained in a trial of ipilimumab plus nivolumab as post-transplant consolidation. The source is a male donor with diffuse large B-cell lymphoma. The CDR3 runs from the conserved cysteine through the conserved F or W. A D gene is named only where the DNA matches it firmly. Not all rows give a size; the values are once, few, many and, for expanded clones, a class.

- | TRBJ2-7 | TRBD1 | TRBV13 | CASSAFGTGGEQYF | TGTGCCAGCAGCGCCTTCGGGACAGGGGGCGAGCAGTACTTC
- | TRBJ2-6 | TRBD1 | TRBV7-9 | CASSPGGSGANVLTF | TGTGCCAGCAGCCCAGGGGGTTCTGGGGCCAACGTCCTGACTTTC
- | TRBJ2-1 | - | TRBV19 | CASSGGAGALYNEQFF | TGTGCCAGTAGTGGAGGGGCCGGAGCACTGTACAATGAGCAGTTCTTC
- | TRBJ1-1 | - | TRBV2 | CASSEERNTEAFF | TGTGCCAGCAGTGAAGAGAGGAACACTGAAGCTTTCTTT
once | TRBJ1-2 | TRBD1 | TRBV5-1 | CASSADRGRGDGYTF | TGCGCCAGCAGCGCAGACAGGGGACGCGGGGACGGCTACACCTTC
once | TRBJ2-5 | TRBD2 | TRBV6-5 | CASSKGLAGSETQYF | TGTGCCAGCAGTAAGGGACTAGCGGGGAGTGAGACCCAGTACTTC
- | TRBJ2-5 | - | TRBV9 | CASSVFPGAKTQYF | TGTGCCAGCAGCGTATTCCCAGGGGCAAAGACCCAGTACTTC
- | TRBJ2-1 | TRBD2 | TRBV7-9 | CASSSRVSGANNEQFF | TGTGCCAGCAGCTCCCGGGTTAGCGGGGCAAACAATGAGCAGTTCTTC
- | TRBJ1-5 | - | TRBV2 | CASRLGEYNQPQHF | TGTGCCAGCAGACTCGGGGAGTACAATCAGCCCCAGCATTTT
- | TRBJ2-3 | - | TRBV4-1 | CASSQLTENTQYF | TGCGCCAGCAGCCAACTGACAGAAAATACGCAGTATTTT
- | TRBJ1-1 | - | TRBV7-9 | CASSLVGQPRAFF | TGTGCCAGCAGCTTAGTCGGTCAGCCCCGAGCTTTCTTT
- | TRBJ2-7 | - | TRBV28 | CASSGGTTYEQYF | TGTGCCAGCAGTGGCGGGACCACCTACGAGCAGTACTTC
- | TRBJ2-3 | - | TRBV11-1 | CASSLVGLNTQYF | TGTGCCAGCAGCTTAGTGGGATTAAATACGCAGTATTTT
- | TRBJ2-3 | - | TRBV18 | CASSPGQRDTQYF | TGTGCCAGCTCACCAGGTCAGAGAGATACGCAGTATTTT
few | TRBJ2-7 | - | TRBV7-6 | CASSLRGDSYEQYF | TGTGCCAGCAGCTTAAGGGGTGATTCCTACGAGCAGTACTTC
- | TRBJ2-7 | - | TRBV14 | CASSQGHEQYF | TGTGCCAGCAGCCAAGGTCACGAGCAGTACTTC
- | TRBJ1-2 | - | TRBV6-5 | CASSYGPGHGYTF | TGTGCCAGCAGTTACGGGCCAGGACATGGCTACACCTTC
- | TRBJ1-1 | TRBD1 | TRBV19 | CASSLNRDRDTEAFF | TGTGCCAGTAGTCTAAACCGGGACAGGGATACTGAAGCTTTCTTT
few | TRBJ1-1 | - | TRBV7-9 | CASSFETEAFF | TGTGCCAGCAGCTTTGAAACTGAAGCTTTCTTT
- | TRBJ1-3 | TRBD1 | TRBV18 | CASSPAPTGAGNTIYF | TGTGCCAGCTCACCCGCACCGACAGGGGCTGGAAACACCATATATTTT
- | TRBJ2-1 | TRBD2 | TRBV9 | CASSVLAGGYNEQFF | TGTGCCAGCAGCGTACTAGCGGGGGGATACAATGAGCAGTTCTTC
- | TRBJ1-2 | - | TRBV28 | CAIGGGLGRGYTF | TGTGCCATAGGCGGGGGTCTCGGACGTGGCTACACCTTC
- | TRBJ2-1 | - | TRBV7-2 | CASSLTRAADRKQFF | TGTGCCAGCAGCTTGACAAGGGCTGCCGACAGGAAGCAGTTCTTC
- | TRBJ1-6 | TRBD1 | TRBV5-4 | CASSLDARTGGNSPLHF | TGTGCCAGCAGCTTGGATGCTAGGACAGGGGGGAATTCACCCCTCCACTTT